This T cell receptor (beta chain) was sequenced during a study of PD-L1 blockade in urothelial cancer. As for the study in general: It was in about 2014 that patients started atezolizumab at 1,200 mg intravenously every 3 weeks. Typically, measured as a median, blood samples had more than 110,000 T cells.

Time point noted: peripheral blood 6 weeks after treatment start. Per patient, between 1 and 8 samples were collected at pretreatment and on-treatment time points. Sequencing was performed with immunoSEQ multiplex PCR; in TCRdb, only in-frame clones are kept and a portion is missing. The sample consists of fewer than 25,000 clones, about four fifths of them appearing once. The CDR3 is 15 amino acids. Looked up from germline, CDR1 is GTSNPN and CDR2 is SVGIG (reference sequence). Trimming left V 0 bases short and J 7 bases short, with 18 bases between. The V gene is TRBV30, the J gene TRBJ1-2, with unresolved D. Sequences were derived from PBMCs, sampled around atezolizumab (anti-PD-L1) treatment. This receptor was obtained from a man in his fifties or sixties with urothelial cancer. The chain's CDR3 is CAWSVYTAGGSGYTF. The CDR3 DNA reads TGTGCCTGGAGTGTCTATACCGCGGGAGGGAGTGGCTACACCTTC.